The 32 T cell receptor beta chains in this list originate from one sample, sequenced in a study of human T cells and chemical hapten exposure. TCRdb fed the RACE reads into MiXCR, producing one record per CDR3 protein. This table holds fewer than 95,000 distinct CDR3 sequences, approximately 10% found once. Time point meaning: patch test 1, 2 weeks after DPC sensitization. The sample's treatment: therapeutic diphenylcyclopropenone sensitization with weekly scalp DPC. Sequenced here: whole blood, sampled in connection with sensitization to the hapten diphenylcyclopropenone (DPC). These receptor sequences come from a man aged 35 to 55 with alopecia areata. Some clones in this sample may be carry-over from other donors' samples.

The chain has TRBV5-1 and TRBJ2-5; no reliable D call. V shed 3 bases and J shed 1 base, with 16 bases lying between them. CDR3 length: 16 residues. Germline CDR1 is SGHRS and CDR2 is YFSETQ. The CDR3 DNA is TGCGCCAGCAGCTCCGATCCAGCTCGGTCCCAAGAGACCCAGTACTTC. Residues: CASSSDPARSQETQYF. The whole variable domain, remainder taken from reference TRBV5-1 and TRBJ2-5, is KAGVTQTPRYLIKTRGQQVTLSCSPISGHRSVSWYQQTPGQGLQFLFEYFSETQRNKGNFPGRFSGRQFSNSRSEMNVSTLELGDSALYLCASSSDPARSQETQYFGPGTRLLVL.

The gene calls are TRBV6-2 or TRBV6-3 and TRBJ2-3; 10 bases line up with TRBD1. The CDR3 consists of 16 residues. Germline CDR1 and CDR2: MNHEY and SVGEGT. After removal of 4 bases from V and 6 bases from J, the junction contained 10 bases not matched to a gene. In nucleotides, the CDR3 is TGTGCCAGCAGTTTACCTGACAGGGGGCTGTGGGATACGCAGTATTTT. Amino acids: CASSLPDRGLWDTQYF.

This clonotype was picked up many times. The DNA for the CDR3 is TGTGCCAGCAGTTTGGGACTAGCGGGAGGCACAGATACGCAGTATTTT. It is translated as CASSLGLAGGTDTQYF. The chain has TRBV6-5 and TRBJ2-3; 14 nucleotides align to TRBD2. The CDR3 has 16 amino acids. CDR1 MNHEY and CDR2 SVGAGI come from the germline V gene. V trimming: 4 bases; J trimming: 1 base; junction bases outside the gene matches: 1.

Ten or more counts support this clonotype. Here the CDR3 reads CASSYQGIGGYTF. The CDR3 DNA sequence: TGTGCCAGCAGCTACCAGGGAATCGGCGGCTACACCTTC. The V and J genes are TRBV6-2 or TRBV6-3 and TRBJ1-2; the D gene is possibly TRBD1 (5 bases). The V end lost 6 bases, the J end lost 8 bases, and 16 bases lay between the germline ends. The germline gives CDR1 MNHEY, CDR2 SVGEGT. The CDR3 runs to 13 residues.

The chain is built from TRBV29-1 and TRBJ2-1, with 9 bases fitting TRBD2. The CDR3 sequence is 15 residues long. Germline V gene lookup returns CDR1 SQVTM and CDR2 ANQGSEA. Unmatched junction bases numbered 6, after V lost 2 bases and J lost 4 bases. The CDR3 DNA follows: TGCAGCGTTGAATACCGTAGCGGGAGATACAATGAGCAGTTCTTC. Protein: CSVEYRSGRYNEQFF.

This clonotype was seen only a few times. The rearrangement uses TRBV20-1 and TRBJ2-1; no clear D gene. V lost 6 bases to trimming and J lost 0 bases, with 6 bases between them. Germline V gene sequence: CDR1 DFQATT, CDR2 SNEGSKA (reference sequence). The CDR3 has 12 amino acids. CDR3 amino acids: CSAWVSYNEQFF. CDR3 in DNA: TGCAGTGCATGGGTCTCCTACAATGAGCAGTTCTTC.

With respect to this clonotype: A much larger clone differs from this one at a single base, so this may be a read error. This rearrangement joins TRBV19 to TRBJ1-5; D remains unclear. V was trimmed by 1 base and J by 6 bases, leaving 4 bases between them. Germline assignment: CDR1 LNHDA and CDR2 SQIVND (reference sequence). The CDR3 has 12 amino acids. The CDR3 region is CASSIGLQPQHF. The CDR3 bases are TGTGCCAGTAGTATAGGGCTTCAGCCCCAGCATTTT.

This clonotype was observed at least ten times. This sequence joins TRBV2 and TRBJ1-5; 9 bases align to TRBD1. Germline V lookup: CDR1 SNHLY, CDR2 FYNNEI. CDR3 size: 16 residues. With V trimmed by 5 bases and J by 7 bases, 12 bases remained unmatched. CDR3 in amino acids: CASSTSLQGAGQPQHF. CDR3 bases: TGTGCCAGCAGTACGAGCCTACAGGGGGCCGGACAGCCCCAGCATTTT.

This chain links TRBV28 with TRBJ2-4, with 12 bases lining up with TRBD2. This CDR3 spans 19 amino acids. Germline CDR1 MDHEN, CDR2 SYDVKM. After removal of 4 bases from V and 8 bases from J, the junction contained 18 bases not matched to a gene. This CDR3 reads CASSSPPTSGGYRRDIQYF. In nucleotides, the CDR3 is TGTGCCAGCAGTTCCCCCCCGACTAGCGGGGGTTATCGTCGAGACATTCAGTACTTC.

This clonotype was recorded a few times. V is TRBV18 and J is TRBJ1-1, with D possibly matching TRBD1 (5 bases). Germline V gene lookup returns CDR1 KGHSH and CDR2 LQKENI. The V and J ends lost 7 bases and 5 bases respectively, with 11 bases between them. CDR3 length: 12 residues. Written as DNA, the CDR3 is TGTGCCAGCTTGGGGGAGGTTACTGAAGCTTTCTTT. Protein sequence: CASLGEVTEAFF.

This clonotype was counted at least ten times. The chain carries TRBV7-8 and TRBJ2-1, with D maybe TRBD2 (6 bases). Deletions cut 5 bases from V and 7 bases from J, with 18 bases between. The CDR3 is 15 residues long. CDR1 SGHVS and CDR2 FQNEAQ come from the germline V gene. The CDR3 reads CASSRSDGSWNEQFF. The CDR3 DNA reads TGTGCCAGCAGCCGAAGCGACGGGAGTTGGAATGAGCAGTTCTTC.

This clonotype was detected only a few times. The chain carries TRBV12-3 or TRBV12-4 and TRBJ2-3, with 7 bases fitting TRBD2. Trimming took 4 bases from V and 4 from J; bases not matched to a gene: 5. The CDR3 has 14 amino acids. The chain's CDR3 is CASSSGGSADTQYF. DNA for the CDR3: TGTGCCAGCAGTTCGGGCGGGAGCGCAGATACGCAGTATTTT.

This sequence joins TRBV20-1 and TRBJ2-3, with 7 bases fitting TRBD2. Germline loops: CDR1 DFQATT, CDR2 SNEGSKA (reference sequence). The ends lost 6 bases at V and 2 bases at J; junction bases unmatched: 11. The CDR3 length is 15 residues. Here the CDR3 reads CSALGPAGATDTQYF. CDR3 DNA sequence: TGCAGTGCATTAGGGCCCGCGGGAGCCACAGATACGCAGTATTTT.

The rearrangement joins TRBV9 to TRBJ1-5, with 9 bases identical to TRBD1. This CDR3 region has 15 residues. Looked up from germline, CDR1 is SGDLS and CDR2 is YYNGEE. V shed 3 bases and J 1 base; nucleotides not matched to a gene: 2. This CDR3 is CASSGTGGSNQPQHF. CDR3 DNA sequence: TGTGCCAGCAGCGGAACAGGGGGCAGCAATCAGCCCCAGCATTTT.

This clonotype appeared a few times. The V and J genes are TRBV7-8 and TRBJ1-1, with D perhaps TRBD1 (5 bases). Per the germline V gene, CDR1 is SGHVS and CDR2 is FQNEAQ. The CDR3 runs to 15 residues. V lost 5 bases and J lost 1, with 14 bases in between. Here the CDR3 reads CASSPPGRANTEAFF. DNA for the CDR3: TGTGCCAGCAGCCCACCGGGCAGGGCGAACACTGAAGCTTTCTTT.

Turning to this clonotype: Given a much more abundant clone one base away, this may be a read error. The conserved final phenylalanine or tryptophan is absent from the CDR3, which likely points to a read error. The chain is built from TRBV6-6 and TRBJ1-4, with 9 bases matching TRBD1. The germline V gene encodes CDR1 MNHNY and CDR2 SVGAGI (reference sequence). V gave up 5 bases and J gave up 7 bases; unmatched junction bases: 11. There are 16 residues in the CDR3. The CDR3 sequence is CASSTAAGTGPEKLFL. The CDR3 coding sequence is TGTGCCAGCAGTACCGCCGCCGGGACAGGGCCTGAAAAACTGTTTTTA.

This clonotype was seen only a few times. The chain carries TRBV21-1 and TRBJ2-7; the D call of TRBD2 is as the table states it, not checked on the DNA. TRBV21-1 is recorded as a pseudogene. CDR3 length: 10 residues. CDR3 coding DNA: TGTGCCAGCAGCGAGGGCGAGCAGTACGTC. Translating gives CASSEGEQYV.

There are a few counts of this clonotype. The chain recombines TRBV12-3 or TRBV12-4 with TRBJ2-5, with D unresolved. The CDR3 consists of 15 residues. V lost 4 bases and J 4 bases, leaving 16 bases between the germline ends. The CDR3 loop is CASSYRQRNGETQYF. CDR3 bases: TGTGCCAGCAGTTACCGACAAAGGAACGGAGAGACCCAGTACTTC.

This clonotype showed up many times. The chain is built from TRBV20-1 and TRBJ1-2, with no clear D. This CDR3 contains 20 residues. Germline CDR1 and CDR2: DFQATT and SNEGSKA (reference sequence). With 5 bases removed from V and 3 bases from J, the gap between germline ends came to 34 bases. CDR3 sequence (DNA): TGCAGTGCTCCCCCCTTAAATCCTAATGACGGAAGTGGGAACTACTATGGCTACACCTTC. The encoded protein is CSAPPLNPNDGSGNYYGYTF.

This clonotype was detected ten times or more. V is TRBV25-1 and J is TRBJ2-1; a possible D gene is TRBD2 (7 bases). Trimming shortened V by 4 bases and J by 7 bases, and 20 bases separated the two germline ends. The germline CDR1 and CDR2 sequences are MGHDK and SYGVNS. This CDR3 comprises 16 residues. As DNA, the CDR3 is TGTGCCAGCAGTGGTCGGGGGGCGGGAGTATCAAATGAGCAGTTCTTC. Encoded protein: CASSGRGAGVSNEQFF.

This clonotype has a count of ten or more. The rearrangement joins TRBV4-2 to TRBJ1-6; D possibly corresponds to TRBD1 (6 bases). This CDR3 has 14 amino acids. The ends were cut back, 3 bases at V and 10 bases at J, with 13 bases in the middle. Germline V CDR1 and CDR2: LGHNA, YNFKEQ. This CDR3 is CASSQETGSSPLHF. CDR3 sequence (DNA): TGTGCCAGCAGCCAGGAGACAGGCTCATCACCCCTCCACTTT.

This chain links TRBV12-3 or TRBV12-4 with TRBJ2-1; 7 bases are shared with TRBD2. This CDR3 spans 13 amino acids. V shed 7 bases, J shed 8 bases, and the junction held 8 bases outside the gene matches. DNA for the CDR3: TGTGCCAGCAATATGGGGGGGGGACATGAGCAGTTCTTC. It translates to CASNMGGGHEQFF.

This clonotype was picked up many times. J is TRBJ2-5 and V is TRBV7-6; TRBD2 is a possible D gene (5 bases). The V and J ends lost 1 base and 3 bases respectively, with 12 bases between them. The germline V gene encodes CDR1 SGHVS and CDR2 FNYEAQ. CDR3 length: 15 amino acids. This CDR3 reads CASSLGIAPEETQYF. Here the CDR3 DNA reads TGTGCCAGCAGCTTAGGAATAGCGCCAGAAGAGACCCAGTACTTC.

This clonotype has more than one count but fewer than ten. This rearrangement joins TRBV11-1 to TRBJ2-1; the D call may be TRBD1 or TRBD2 (5 bases each). V was pared by 5 bases and J by 1 base, with 15 bases between. CDR1 is SGHAT, CDR2 FQDESV, per germline (reference sequence). This CDR3 comprises 16 residues. The CDR3 nucleotides read TGTGCCAGCAGCATTCTCGGGACCCAGTCCTACAATGAGCAGTTCTTC. This gives the protein CASSILGTQSYNEQFF.

This clonotype has at least ten counts. The V call is TRBV20-1, the J call TRBJ1-2; no reliable D call. Trimming removed 0 bases from V and 5 bases from J, with 16 bases in between. The CDR3 length is 15 residues. Germline V CDR1 and CDR2: DFQATT, SNEGSKA (reference sequence). The CDR3 spells CSARDSPEGAYGYTF. CDR3 DNA: TGCAGTGCTAGAGATAGTCCCGAGGGAGCGTATGGCTACACCTTC.

This chain uses TRBV11-3 with TRBJ2-1; perhaps TRBD2 as D (6 bases). The ends were cut back, 5 bases at V and 7 bases at J, with 15 bases in the middle. CDR1 and CDR2 from the germline V gene are SGHNT and YENEEA. This CDR3 spans 14 amino acids. CDR3 sequence (DNA): TGTGCCAGCAGCGCGGATGGGACTCGGAATGAGCAGTTCTTC. It is translated as CASSADGTRNEQFF.

V is TRBV20-1 and J is TRBJ1-5; D gene uncertain. The CDR3 totals 14 residues. V lost 5 bases and J 2 bases, leaving 13 bases between the germline ends. Germline V lookup: CDR1 DFQATT, CDR2 SNEGSKA (reference sequence). The CDR3 region has the DNA TGCAGTGCTGACCCCCCCGGAGGCAATCAGCCCCAGCATTTT. Its translation is CSADPPGGNQPQHF.

Judged by abundance, this clonotype is medium-sized. The chain carries TRBV7-2 and TRBJ2-3; D gene unclear. The CDR3 has 15 residues. V lost 3 bases, J lost 0 bases, and 10 bases lay in between. Germline V CDR1 and CDR2: SGHTA, FQGNSA. CDR3 region: CASSLVATSTDTQYF. The CDR3 bases are TGTGCCAGCAGCTTGGTGGCGACTAGCACAGATACGCAGTATTTT.

This clonotype has at least ten counts. The chain combines TRBV7-2 with TRBJ2-3; 10 bases align to TRBD2. The CDR3 is 16 amino acids. Germline V gene data show CDR1 as SGHTA and CDR2 as FQGNSA. V was clipped by 5 bases and J by 2 bases; unmatched bases: 7. The CDR3 is CASSLPGLAVTDTQYF. In nucleotides, the CDR3 is TGTGCCAGCAGCCTTCCTGGACTAGCGGTCACAGATACGCAGTATTTT.

The chain is built from TRBV18 and TRBJ2-7, with 9 bases identical to TRBD1. The CDR3 covers 15 residues. CDR1 and CDR2 from the germline V gene are KGHSH and LQKENI. V was clipped by 3 bases and J by 0 bases; unmatched bases: 3. CDR3 sequence reads: CASSPKTGGSYEQYV. The CDR3 DNA sequence: TGTGCCAGCTCACCGAAGACAGGGGGCTCCTACGAGCAGTACGTC.

The chain recombines TRBV7-8 with TRBJ2-5; 7 bases align to TRBD1. This CDR3 contains 16 residues. J was trimmed by 1 base and V by 5 bases; bases with no gene match: 10. CDR1 SGHVS and CDR2 FQNEAQ come from the germline V gene. CDR3 bases: TGTGCCAGCAGCGCACGACTTGGACAGGCCCAAGAGACCCAGTACTTC. It is translated as CASSARLGQAQETQYF.

This clonotype appeared a few times. V and J are TRBV20-1 and TRBJ2-1; TRBD2 matches 8 bases. The CDR3 spans 12 residues. V lost 4 bases to trimming and J lost 9 bases; unmatched junction nucleotides: 5. Germline CDR1 and CDR2: DFQATT and SNEGSKA (reference sequence). The CDR3 region has the DNA TGCAGTGCTACCGGACTAGCCGGTGAGCAGTTCTTC. It translates to CSATGLAGEQFF.